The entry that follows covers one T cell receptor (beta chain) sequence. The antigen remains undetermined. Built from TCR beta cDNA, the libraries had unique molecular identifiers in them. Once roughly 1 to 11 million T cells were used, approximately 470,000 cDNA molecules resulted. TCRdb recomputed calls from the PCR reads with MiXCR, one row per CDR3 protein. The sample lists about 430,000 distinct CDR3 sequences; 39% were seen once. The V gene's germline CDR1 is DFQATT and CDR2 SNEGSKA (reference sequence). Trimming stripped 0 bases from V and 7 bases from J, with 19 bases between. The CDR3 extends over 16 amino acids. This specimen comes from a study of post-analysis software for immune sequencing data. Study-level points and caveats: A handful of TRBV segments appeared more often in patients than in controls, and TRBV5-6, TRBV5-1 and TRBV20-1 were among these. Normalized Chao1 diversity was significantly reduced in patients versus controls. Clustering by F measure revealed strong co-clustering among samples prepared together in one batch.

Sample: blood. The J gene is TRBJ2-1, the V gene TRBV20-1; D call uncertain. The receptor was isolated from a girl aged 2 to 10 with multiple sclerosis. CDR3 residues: CSAREWLDQLQNEQFF. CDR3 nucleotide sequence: TGCAGTGCTAGAGAGTGGTTGGACCAGTTACAGAATGAGCAGTTCTTC.